The subject of this entry is one T cell receptor beta chain. Its cognate antigen is unknown. This CDR3 comprises 11 residues. With 2 bases removed from V and 6 bases from J, the gap between germline ends came to 5 bases. Germline CDR1 and CDR2: SGHTA and FQGNSA. The sample belongs to a study of CD8 T cells in Susac syndrome. Turning to the study itself: Susac syndrome patients were untreated, on corticosteroids with some adding intravenous immunoglobulin, or on intravenous immunoglobulin only.

With random hexamers, 0.5 to 1 ug RNA was reverse transcribed. immunoSEQ multiplex PCR amplified TCR beta CDR3 across 54 Vbeta, 13 Jbeta. TCRdb re-called the immunoSEQ multiplex PCR reads with MiXCR, one entry per CDR3 protein. The sample records some 150,000 distinct CDR3 sequences, about 95% being singletons. Negative isolation yielded CD4+ and CD8+ T cells, and FACS enriched TEMRA cells. Notes on the study in general: The CD4+ T cell repertoires, which came from Susac syndrome patients, showed no sign of clonal expansion.

Material: CD4+ T cells from PBMCs. This TCR was recovered from a human donor with Susac syndrome. The J gene is TRBJ2-7, the V gene TRBV7-2; D not resolved. The CDR3 protein is CASSLSLEQYF. The DNA of the CDR3 is TGTGCCAGCAGCTTATCTCTCGAGCAGTACTTC.